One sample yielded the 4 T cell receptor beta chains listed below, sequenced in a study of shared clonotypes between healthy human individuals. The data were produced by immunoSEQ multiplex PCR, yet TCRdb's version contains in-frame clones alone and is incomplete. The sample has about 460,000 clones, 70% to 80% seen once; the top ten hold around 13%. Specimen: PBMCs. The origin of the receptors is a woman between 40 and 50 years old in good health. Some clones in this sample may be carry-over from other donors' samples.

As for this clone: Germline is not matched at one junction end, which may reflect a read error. Written as DNA, the CDR3 is TGTGCCAGCAGCTCTGAGCCGACAGGCTCCTTTAGGTTT. It specifies CASSSEPTGSFRF. The rearrangement links TRBV9 to TRBJ1-1; D is possibly TRBD1 (6 bases). This CDR3 is built from 13 residues. Germline V gene data show CDR1 as SGDLS and CDR2 as YYNGEE.

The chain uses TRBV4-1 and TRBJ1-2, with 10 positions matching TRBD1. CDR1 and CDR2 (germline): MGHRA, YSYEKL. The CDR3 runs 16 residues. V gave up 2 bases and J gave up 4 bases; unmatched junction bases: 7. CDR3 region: CASSQSGQGPGYGYTF. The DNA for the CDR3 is TGCGCCAGCAGCCAATCGGGACAGGGGCCGGGCTATGGCTACACCTTC.

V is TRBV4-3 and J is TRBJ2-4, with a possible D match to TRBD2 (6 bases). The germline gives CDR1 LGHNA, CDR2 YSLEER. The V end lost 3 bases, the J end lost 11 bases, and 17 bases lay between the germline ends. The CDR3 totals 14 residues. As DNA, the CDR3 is TGCGCCAGCAGCCAGGTACCGGGAGCTATCGTTCAGTACTTC. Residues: CASSQVPGAIVQYF.

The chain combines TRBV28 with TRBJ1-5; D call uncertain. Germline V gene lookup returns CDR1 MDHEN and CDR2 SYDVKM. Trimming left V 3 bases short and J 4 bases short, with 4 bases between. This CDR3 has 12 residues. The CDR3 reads CASSFPNQPQHF. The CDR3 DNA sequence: TGTGCCAGCAGTTTCCCTAATCAGCCCCAGCATTTT.